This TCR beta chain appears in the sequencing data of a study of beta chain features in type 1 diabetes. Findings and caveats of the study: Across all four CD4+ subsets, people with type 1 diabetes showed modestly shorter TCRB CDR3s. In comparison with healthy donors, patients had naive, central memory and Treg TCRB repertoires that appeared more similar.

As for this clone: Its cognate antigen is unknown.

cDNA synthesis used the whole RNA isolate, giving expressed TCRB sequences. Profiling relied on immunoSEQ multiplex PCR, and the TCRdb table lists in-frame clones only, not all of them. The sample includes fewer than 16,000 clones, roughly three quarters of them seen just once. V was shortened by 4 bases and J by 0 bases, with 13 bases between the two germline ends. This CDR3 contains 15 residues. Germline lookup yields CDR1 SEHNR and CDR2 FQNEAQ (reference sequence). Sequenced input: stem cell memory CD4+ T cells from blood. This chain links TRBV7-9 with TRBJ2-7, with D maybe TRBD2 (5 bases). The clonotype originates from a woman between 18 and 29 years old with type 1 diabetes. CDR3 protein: CASSSERFFSYEQYF. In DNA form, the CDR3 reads TGTGCCAGCAGCTCCGAGCGGTTTTTCTCCTACGAGCAGTACTTC.